Below are 23 T cell receptor beta chains sequenced from a single sample in a study of T cell responses to AZD1222 COVID-19 vaccine. Assay used: immunoSEQ multiplex PCR; TCRdb lists only in-frame clones, some missing. The sample shows over 150,000 clones, roughly nine tenths of them seen only once. Specimen: peripheral blood, collected 28 days after the second AZD1222 dose. The source of these receptors is an adult who received the AZD1222 COVID-19 vaccine.

This clone was detected once. The genes are TRBV1 and TRBJ2-3; whether TRBD2, the table's D call, matches the DNA was not checked. TRBV1 is assigned pseudogene status. CDR3 length: 14 residues. The CDR3 nucleotides read TGCACCAGCAGCCAAGCCGGGGAGGGAGATACGCAGTATTTT. It translates to CTSSQAGEGDTQYF.

V gene TRBV19 combines with J gene TRBJ1-6; TRBD1 is a possible D gene (6 bases). CDR3 length: 14 residues. Germline V gene data show CDR1 as LNHDA and CDR2 as SQIVND (reference sequence). With 8 bases removed from V and 2 bases from J, the gap between germline ends came to 10 bases. CDR3 coding DNA: TGTGCCAGTGCCGACAGGACCTATAATTCACCCCTCCACTTT. Amino acid sequence: CASADRTYNSPLHF.

The CDR3 DNA reads as TGTGCCAGCAAACGGGATTCCCCTAACTATGGCTACACCTTC. It yields the protein CASKRDSPNYGYTF. V and J are TRBV27 and TRBJ1-2; D is unclear. V was trimmed by 7 bases and J by 0 bases, leaving 12 bases between them. Germline V gene data show CDR1 as MNHEY and CDR2 as SMNVEV (reference sequence). The CDR3 length is 14 residues.

This CDR3 is CASSLGGRRGLTSNQPQHF. The DNA of the CDR3 is TGTGCCAGCAGTTTGGGTGGGCGACGGGGCCTAACTAGCAATCAGCCCCAGCATTTT. This sequence joins TRBV27 and TRBJ1-5; a possible D gene is TRBD1 (5 bases). The CDR3 length is 19 residues. The ends were cut back, 3 bases at V and 0 bases at J, with 21 bases in the middle. CDR1 and CDR2 (germline): MNHEY, SMNVEV (reference sequence).

This chain connects TRBV10-2 to TRBJ1-3; D uncertain. The CDR3 loop spans 14 amino acids. The ends were cut back, 4 bases at V and 0 bases at J, with 7 bases in the middle. CDR1 is WSHSY, CDR2 SAAADI, per germline. The CDR3 nucleotides are TGCGCCAGCAGTGTCGCTAGCTCTGGAAACACCATATATTTT. As protein: CASSVASSGNTIYF.

The gene calls are TRBV21-1 and TRBJ1-3; the D call TRBD1 from the table was never checked on the DNA. TRBV21-1 is reported as a pseudogene. The CDR3 has 16 residues. This CDR3 reads CASSILRTGRRNTIYF. In nucleotides, the CDR3 is TGTGCCAGCAGCATCCTGAGGACAGGCAGGCGGAACACCATATATTTT.

As for this clone: At the DNA level, this CDR3 is encoded by other sequences in the same sample as well. The chain combines TRBV9 with TRBJ1-2; D unclear. Germline values: CDR1 SGDLS, CDR2 YYNGEE. The CDR3 contains 13 residues. Trimming removed 2 bases at V and 4 bases at J, with 9 bases between. This CDR3 is CASSVPGSYGYTF. The CDR3 DNA sequence: TGTGCCAGCAGCGTCCCTGGAAGCTATGGCTACACCTTC.

This sequence joins TRBV18 and TRBJ2-7; TRBD2 might be the D (6 bases). Germline loops: CDR1 KGHSH, CDR2 LQKENI. V lost 2 bases, J lost 2 bases, and 13 bases lay in between. The CDR3 covers 15 residues. The CDR3 DNA follows: TGTGCCAGCTCACCAGCCGGGACGGGAGCCTACGAGCAGTACTTC. Protein sequence: CASSPAGTGAYEQYF.

This chain joins TRBV28 and TRBJ1-2; perhaps TRBD1 as D (5 bases). Germline V gives CDR1 MDHEN, CDR2 SYDVKM. The V and J ends lost 9 bases and 4 bases respectively, with 18 bases between them. The CDR3 consists of 14 residues. The CDR3 spells CASVEGAGFYGYTF. The CDR3, as DNA: TGTGCCAGTGTGGAAGGGGCAGGGTTCTATGGCTACACCTTC.

The chain carries TRBV5-5 and TRBJ2-1; D unresolved. Trimming cost V 1 base and J 3 bases, with 14 bases left between them. The CDR3 has 16 amino acids. CDR1 and CDR2 (germline): SGHKS, YYEKEE (reference sequence). The CDR3 loop is CASSLFNFQDYNEQFF. CDR3 DNA: TGTGCCAGCAGCTTGTTCAACTTCCAAGACTACAATGAGCAGTTCTTC.

The V and J genes are TRBV28 and TRBJ1-6; TRBD1 matches at 10 bases. Germline CDR1 and CDR2: MDHEN and SYDVKM. V trimming: 7 bases; J trimming: 9 bases; junction bases outside the gene matches: 6. The CDR3 has 14 amino acids. In DNA, the CDR3 is TGTGCCAGCATACTCGGACAGGGGGGTTCACCCCTCCACTTT. Translated: CASILGQGGSPLHF.

J is TRBJ1-4 and V is TRBV7-8, with D perhaps TRBD1 (6 bases). Germline V gives CDR1 SGHVS, CDR2 FQNEAQ. V dropped 5 bases and J dropped 0 bases, with 16 bases sitting between them. This CDR3 region has 17 residues. The CDR3 loop is CASSDGTHTATNEKLFF. DNA for the CDR3: TGTGCCAGCAGCGACGGGACACACACTGCAACTAATGAAAAACTGTTTTTT.

This chain connects TRBV4-1 to TRBJ2-7, with 7 bases fitting TRBD2. The CDR3 loop spans 16 amino acids. Germline V gene sequence: CDR1 MGHRA, CDR2 YSYEKL. V lost 2 bases, J lost 2 bases, and 9 bases stayed unmatched. CDR3 in DNA: TGCGCCAGCAGCCAACCCACTAGCGCCCTCCCCTACGAGCAGTACTTC. It yields the protein CASSQPTSALPYEQYF.

The rearrangement joins TRBV11-2 to TRBJ2-5, with D perhaps TRBD2 (5 bases). The V gene lost 5 bases and the J gene lost 4 bases, with 14 bases spanning the gap. Germline CDR1 SGHAT, CDR2 FQNNGV. The CDR3 contains 14 residues. CDR3 protein: CASSRYSSGETQYF. CDR3 coding DNA: TGTGCCAGCAGCCGGTACTCCAGCGGAGAGACCCAGTACTTC.

In its sample, this clone was seen once. The chain employs TRBV5-4 and TRBJ1-2; perhaps TRBD1 as D (6 bases). Germline assignment: CDR1 SGHNT and CDR2 YYREEE (reference sequence). The CDR3 has 13 amino acids. With 4 bases removed from V and 1 base from J, the gap between germline ends came to 8 bases. The CDR3 reads CASSRDNNYGYTF. The CDR3 DNA follows: TGTGCCAGCAGCCGGGACAATAACTATGGCTACACCTTC.

V gene TRBV7-3 combines with J gene TRBJ2-7; D gene unclear. Germline CDR1 SGHTA, CDR2 FQGTGA. Trimming shortened V by 0 bases and J by 2 bases, and 8 bases separated the two germline ends. There are 14 residues in the CDR3. The CDR3 DNA sequence: TGTGCCAGCAGCTTAACTCCGGTTACCTACGAGCAGTACTTC. It translates to CASSLTPVTYEQYF.

This clone was counted between two and nine times. The chain joins TRBV3-1 (or the pseudogene TRBV3-2) to TRBJ2-3, with 12 bases that match TRBD2. In germline, CDR1 is LGHDT, CDR2 YNNKEL (reference sequence). The CDR3 sequence is 16 residues long. With 3 bases clipped from V and 6 bases from J, the junction kept 7 bases outside the gene matches. The CDR3 DNA reads TGTGCCAGCAGCCATGCTTCTAGCGGGAGGGTTGATACGCAGTATTTT. The encoded protein is CASSHASSGRVDTQYF.

The V and J genes are TRBV28 and TRBJ1-1; 9 bases agree with TRBD1. With V trimmed by 3 bases and J by 2 bases, 4 bases remained unmatched. The CDR3 contains 15 residues. Germline lookup yields CDR1 MDHEN and CDR2 SYDVKM. CDR3 DNA: TGTGCCAGCAGTTTCGAGACAGGGGGAAACACTGAAGCTTTCTTT. Protein: CASSFETGGNTEAFF. The variable domain in full, with the rest retrieved from reference TRBV28 and TRBJ1-1, is DVKVTQSSRYLVKRTGEKVFLECVQDMDHENMFWYRQDPGLGLRLIYFSYDVKMKEKGDIPEGYSVSREKKERFSLILESASTNQTSMYLCASSFETGGNTEAFFGQGTRLTVV.

The rearrangement joins TRBV30 to TRBJ2-1; the match to TRBD2 covers 11 bases. Per the germline V gene, CDR1 is GTSNPN and CDR2 is SVGIG (reference sequence). The CDR3 extends over 15 amino acids. The trim removed 8 bases at V and 5 bases at J, leaving 11 bases unmatched. The CDR3 region is CARSRLAGTHNEQFF. CDR3 in DNA: TGTGCCAGAAGCCGACTAGCGGGGACTCACAATGAGCAGTTCTTC.

The rearrangement uses TRBV2 and TRBJ1-1, with D perhaps TRBD1 (5 bases). The CDR3 sequence is 14 residues long. The V end lost 8 bases, the J end lost 5 bases, and 18 bases lay between the germline ends. The germline CDR1 and CDR2 sequences are SNHLY and FYNNEI. CDR3 residues: CASSPEGWGTEAFF. The CDR3 nucleotides read TGTGCCAGCTCCCCAGAGGGGTGGGGGACTGAAGCTTTCTTT.

The chain links TRBV10-3 to TRBJ1-6, with D unresolved. The germline CDR1 and CDR2 sequences are ENHRY and SYGVKD. The CDR3 covers 14 residues. V was shortened by 8 bases and J by 6 bases, with 14 bases between the two germline ends. CDR3 DNA: TGTGCCATCGGCCCCCCGTACGGTAATTCACCCCTCCACTTT. Its protein is CAIGPPYGNSPLHF.

CDR3 coding DNA: TGTGCCAGCTCACCGGGGCGGGCCGATTACACTGAAGCTTTCTTT. Residues: CASSPGRADYTEAFF. The chain uses TRBV18 and TRBJ1-1; tentative D call: TRBD1 (5 bases). Germline-derived CDR1 and CDR2 are KGHSH and LQKENI. Between the trimmed V and J ends, which lost 3 bases and 3 bases, there was a span of 14 bases. The CDR3 has 15 residues.

This chain links TRBV12-3 or TRBV12-4 with TRBJ1-2, with a weak D call TRBD1 (6 bases). The V end lost 6 bases, the J end lost 8 bases, and 10 bases lay between the germline ends. CDR3 size: 11 residues. CDR3 DNA: TGTGCCAGCAGCCCCAGGGGAGGCTACACCTTC. Translated, it gives CASSPRGGYTF.